The next 3 T cell receptor beta chains were all read from a single sample in a study of T-cell reconstitution after alpha-beta-depleted transplantation in children. Unique molecular identifiers were used to barcode this TCRbeta library. One entry per CDR3 protein, called by TCRdb with MiXCR from the PCR reads. The repertoire includes about 980,000 distinct CDR3 sequences, roughly 29% of them detected once, and under 30% sits in the top ten. The source material was PBMCs, mostly from graft donor cells, sampled 360 days after TCRalphabeta/CD19-depleted stem cell transplant. Receptors were obtained from a boy under three years old who had a stem cell transplant for SCID, so the T cells may come from the graft donor.

This clonotype was observed a handful of times. The genes are TRBV20-1 and TRBJ2-2; 8 bases fit TRBD2. Trimming took 3 bases from V and 4 from J; bases not matched to a gene: 7. The CDR3 loop spans 15 amino acids. Germline loops: CDR1 DFQATT, CDR2 SNEGSKA (reference sequence). The CDR3 region is CSASSREGGTGELFF. CDR3 nucleotide sequence: TGCAGTGCTAGCTCCCGGGAGGGAGGCACCGGGGAGCTGTTTTTT.

The chain links TRBV2 to TRBJ2-4; 8 bases align to TRBD1. CDR3 length: 15 amino acids. The germline CDR1 and CDR2 sequences are SNHLY and FYNNEI. Trimming cost V 4 bases and J 2 bases; bases outside gene matches: 4. The DNA of the CDR3 is TGTGCCAGCAGTGGGCGGACAGGGTCCAAAAACATTCAGTACTTC. This codes for CASSGRTGSKNIQYF.

This chain links TRBV28 with TRBJ1-2; D is undetermined. CDR1 and CDR2 from the germline V gene are MDHEN and SYDVKM. This CDR3 contains 13 residues. Trimming removed 4 bases at V and 4 bases at J, with 10 bases between. CDR3 protein: CASSSGRIYGYTF. CDR3 coding DNA: TGTGCCAGCAGTTCTGGCAGGATCTATGGCTACACCTTC.